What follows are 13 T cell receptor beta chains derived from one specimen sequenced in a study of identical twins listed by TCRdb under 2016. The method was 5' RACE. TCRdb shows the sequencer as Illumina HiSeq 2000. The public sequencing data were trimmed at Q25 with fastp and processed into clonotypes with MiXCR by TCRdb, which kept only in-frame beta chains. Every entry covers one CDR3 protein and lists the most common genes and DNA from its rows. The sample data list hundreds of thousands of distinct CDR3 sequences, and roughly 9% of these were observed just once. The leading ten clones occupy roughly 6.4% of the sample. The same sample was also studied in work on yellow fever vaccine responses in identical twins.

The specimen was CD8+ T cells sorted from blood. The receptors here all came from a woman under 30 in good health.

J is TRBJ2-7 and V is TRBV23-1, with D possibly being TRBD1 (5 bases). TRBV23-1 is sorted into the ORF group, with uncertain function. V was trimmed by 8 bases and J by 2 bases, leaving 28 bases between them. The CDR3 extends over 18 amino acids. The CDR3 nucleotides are TGCGCCAGCCCCCAATTTTTACCAGCCAGACAGAGTACCTACGAGCAGTACTTC. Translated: CASPQFLPARQSTYEQYF.

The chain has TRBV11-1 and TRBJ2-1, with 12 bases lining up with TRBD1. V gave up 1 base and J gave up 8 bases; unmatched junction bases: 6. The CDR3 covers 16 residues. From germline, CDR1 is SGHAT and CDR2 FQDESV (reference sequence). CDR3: CASSLGDRGLVYEQFF. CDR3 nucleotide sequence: TGTGCCAGCAGCTTAGGGGACAGGGGGCTTGTCTATGAGCAGTTCTTC.

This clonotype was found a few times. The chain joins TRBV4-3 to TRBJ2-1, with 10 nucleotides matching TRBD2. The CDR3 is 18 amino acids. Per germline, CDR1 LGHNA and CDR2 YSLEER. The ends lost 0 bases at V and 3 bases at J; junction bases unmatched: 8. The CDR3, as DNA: TGCGCCAGCAGCCAAGAATCGTTCACTAGCGGGGTCTACAATGAGCAGTTCTTC. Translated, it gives CASSQESFTSGVYNEQFF.

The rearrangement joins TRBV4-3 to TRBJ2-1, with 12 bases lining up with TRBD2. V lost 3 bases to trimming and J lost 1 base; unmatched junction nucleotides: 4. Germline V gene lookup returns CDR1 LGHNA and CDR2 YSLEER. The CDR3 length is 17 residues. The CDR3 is CASSQRLAGASYNEQFF. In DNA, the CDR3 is TGCGCCAGCAGCCAGAGACTAGCGGGAGCTTCCTACAATGAGCAGTTCTTC.

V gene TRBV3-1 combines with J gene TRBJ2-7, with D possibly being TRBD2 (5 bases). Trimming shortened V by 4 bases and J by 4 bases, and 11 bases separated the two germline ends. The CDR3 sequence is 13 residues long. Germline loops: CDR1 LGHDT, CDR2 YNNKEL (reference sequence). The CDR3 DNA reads TGTGCCAGCAGCCCGGAACCGGGGTACGAGCAGTACTTC. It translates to CASSPEPGYEQYF.

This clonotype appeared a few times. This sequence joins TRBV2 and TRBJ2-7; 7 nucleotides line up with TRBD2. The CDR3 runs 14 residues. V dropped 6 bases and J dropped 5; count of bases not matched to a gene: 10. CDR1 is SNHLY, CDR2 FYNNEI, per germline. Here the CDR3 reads CASRGGSLNNEQYF. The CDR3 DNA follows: TGTGCCAGCAGGGGGGGGAGCTTAAATAACGAGCAGTACTTC.

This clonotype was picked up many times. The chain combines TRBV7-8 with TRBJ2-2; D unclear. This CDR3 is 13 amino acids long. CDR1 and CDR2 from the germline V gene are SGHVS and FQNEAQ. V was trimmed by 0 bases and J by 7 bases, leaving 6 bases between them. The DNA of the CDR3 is TGTGCCAGCAGCTTAGCTCTCGACGGGGAGCTGTTTTTT. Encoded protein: CASSLALDGELFF.

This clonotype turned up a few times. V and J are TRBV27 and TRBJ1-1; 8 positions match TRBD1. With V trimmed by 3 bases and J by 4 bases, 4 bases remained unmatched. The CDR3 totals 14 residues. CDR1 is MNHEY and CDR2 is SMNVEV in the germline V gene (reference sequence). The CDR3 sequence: CASSFQGASTEAFF. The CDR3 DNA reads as TGTGCCAGCAGTTTTCAGGGGGCGAGCACTGAAGCTTTCTTT.

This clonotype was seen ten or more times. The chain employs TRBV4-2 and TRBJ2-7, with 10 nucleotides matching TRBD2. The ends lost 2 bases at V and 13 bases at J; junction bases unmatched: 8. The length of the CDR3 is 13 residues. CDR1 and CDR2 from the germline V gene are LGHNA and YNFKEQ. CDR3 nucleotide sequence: TGTGCCAGCAGCCAAACCCTCGGGACTAGCGTTTACTTC. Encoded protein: CASSQTLGTSVYF.

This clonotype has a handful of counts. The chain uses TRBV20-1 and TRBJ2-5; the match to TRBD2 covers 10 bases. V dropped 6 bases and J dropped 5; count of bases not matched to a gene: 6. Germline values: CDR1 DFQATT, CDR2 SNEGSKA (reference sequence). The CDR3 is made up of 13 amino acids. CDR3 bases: TGCAGTGCGGGGACTAGCGAGTTTGAGACCCAGTACTTC. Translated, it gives CSAGTSEFETQYF.

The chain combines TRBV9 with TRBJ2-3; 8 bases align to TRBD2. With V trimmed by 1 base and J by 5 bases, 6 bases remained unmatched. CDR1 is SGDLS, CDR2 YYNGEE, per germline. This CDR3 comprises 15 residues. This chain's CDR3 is CASSVTAGVGDTQYF. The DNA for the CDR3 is TGTGCCAGCAGCGTAACAGCGGGAGTGGGAGATACGCAGTATTTT.

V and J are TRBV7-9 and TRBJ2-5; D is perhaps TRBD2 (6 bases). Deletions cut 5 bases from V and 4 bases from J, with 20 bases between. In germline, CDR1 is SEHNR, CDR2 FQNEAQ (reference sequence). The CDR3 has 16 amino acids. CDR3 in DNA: TGTGCCAGCAGCCCGTGGCGGGACCCCTCGGGAGAGACCCAGTACTTC. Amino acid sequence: CASSPWRDPSGETQYF.

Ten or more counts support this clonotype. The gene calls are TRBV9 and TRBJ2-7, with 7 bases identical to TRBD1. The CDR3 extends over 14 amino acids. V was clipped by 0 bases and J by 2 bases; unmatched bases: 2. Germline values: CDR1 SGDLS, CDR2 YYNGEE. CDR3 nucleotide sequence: TGTGCCAGCAGCGTAGGACAGGGAACCTACGAGCAGTACTTC. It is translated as CASSVGQGTYEQYF.